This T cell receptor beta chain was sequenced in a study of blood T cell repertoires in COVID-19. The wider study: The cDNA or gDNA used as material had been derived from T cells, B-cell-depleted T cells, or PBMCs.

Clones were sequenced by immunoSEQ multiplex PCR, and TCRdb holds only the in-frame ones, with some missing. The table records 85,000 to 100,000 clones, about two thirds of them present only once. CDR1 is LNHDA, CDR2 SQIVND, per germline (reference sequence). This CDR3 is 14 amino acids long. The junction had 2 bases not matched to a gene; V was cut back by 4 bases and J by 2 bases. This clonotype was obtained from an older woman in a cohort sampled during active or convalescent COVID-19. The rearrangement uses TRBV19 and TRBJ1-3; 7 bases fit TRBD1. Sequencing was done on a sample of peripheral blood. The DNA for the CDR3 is TGTGCCAGTAGTAGCGGGACAGCTGGAAACACCATATATTTT. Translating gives CASSSGTAGNTIYF.